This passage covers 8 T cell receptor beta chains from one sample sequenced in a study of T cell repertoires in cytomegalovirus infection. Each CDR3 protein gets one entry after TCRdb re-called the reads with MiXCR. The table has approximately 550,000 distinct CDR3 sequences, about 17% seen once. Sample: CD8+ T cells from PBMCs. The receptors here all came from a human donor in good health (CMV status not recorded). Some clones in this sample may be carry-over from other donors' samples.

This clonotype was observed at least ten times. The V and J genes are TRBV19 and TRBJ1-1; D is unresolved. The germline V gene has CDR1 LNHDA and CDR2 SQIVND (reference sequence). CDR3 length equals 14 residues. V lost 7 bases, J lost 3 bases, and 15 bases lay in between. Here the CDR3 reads CASIRQDRDTEAFF. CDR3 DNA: TGTGCCAGTATTCGGCAGGATAGGGACACTGAAGCTTTCTTT.

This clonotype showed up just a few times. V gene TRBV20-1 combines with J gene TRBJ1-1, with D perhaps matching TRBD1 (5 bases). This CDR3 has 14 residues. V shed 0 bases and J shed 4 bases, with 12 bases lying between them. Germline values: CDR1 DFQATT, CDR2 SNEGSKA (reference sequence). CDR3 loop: CSARDSGALTEAFF. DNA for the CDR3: TGCAGTGCTAGAGATTCCGGGGCCCTCACTGAAGCTTTCTTT.

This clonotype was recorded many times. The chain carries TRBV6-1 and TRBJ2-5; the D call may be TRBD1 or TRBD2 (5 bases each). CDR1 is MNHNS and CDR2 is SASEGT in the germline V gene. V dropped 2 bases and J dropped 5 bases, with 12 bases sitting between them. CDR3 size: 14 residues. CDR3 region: CASSEYGGLETQYF. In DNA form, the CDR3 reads TGTGCCAGCAGTGAATATGGGGGTCTGGAGACCCAGTACTTC.

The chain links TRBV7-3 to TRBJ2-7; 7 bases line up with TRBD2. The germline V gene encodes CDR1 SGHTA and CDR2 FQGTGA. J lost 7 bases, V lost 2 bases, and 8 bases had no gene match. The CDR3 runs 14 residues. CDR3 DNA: TGTGCCAGCAGCTTAGAGACAGCGGGGAGAGAGCAGTACTTC. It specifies CASSLETAGREQYF.

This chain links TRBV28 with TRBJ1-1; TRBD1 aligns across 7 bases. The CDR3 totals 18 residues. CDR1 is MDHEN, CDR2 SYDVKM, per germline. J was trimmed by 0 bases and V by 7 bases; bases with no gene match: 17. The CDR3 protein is CASTLFRTGPNMNTEAFF. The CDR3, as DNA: TGTGCCAGCACCCTCTTCAGGACAGGACCTAACATGAACACTGAAGCTTTCTTT.

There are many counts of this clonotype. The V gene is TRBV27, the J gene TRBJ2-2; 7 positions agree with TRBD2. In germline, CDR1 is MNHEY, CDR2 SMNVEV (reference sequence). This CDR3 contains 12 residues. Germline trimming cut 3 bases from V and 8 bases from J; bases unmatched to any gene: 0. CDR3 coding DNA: TGTGCCAGCAGTTTCGGGGGGGGGGAGCTGTTTTTT. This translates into CASSFGGGELFF.

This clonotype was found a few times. This CDR3 reads CASSPAPGAGNEQYF. CDR3 sequence (DNA): TGTGCCAGCAGCCCCGCCCCCGGGGCCGGGAACGAGCAGTACTTC. V gene TRBV11-1 combines with J gene TRBJ2-7; TRBD1 or TRBD2 may be the D gene (5 bases each). The CDR3 has 15 amino acids. The ends were cut back, 5 bases at V and 5 bases at J, with 19 bases in the middle. The germline V gene has CDR1 SGHAT and CDR2 FQDESV (reference sequence).

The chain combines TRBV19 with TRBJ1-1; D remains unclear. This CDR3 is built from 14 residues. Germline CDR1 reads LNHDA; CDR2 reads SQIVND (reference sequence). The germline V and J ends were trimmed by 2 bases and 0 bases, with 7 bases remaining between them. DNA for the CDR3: TGTGCCAGTAGTATAACAGAGATGAACACTGAAGCTTTCTTT. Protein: CASSITEMNTEAFF.